The 32 T cell receptor beta chains presented below share a single source sample, sequenced in a study of cytomegalovirus exposure and HLA in healthy donors. PCR primers comprised 60 Vbeta and 13 Jbeta primers. Sequencing used immunoSEQ multiplex PCR; TCRdb keeps in-frame clones, though not all of them. The sample yields about 170,000 clones, approximately 81% seen once. Specimen: PBMCs. All receptors come from a woman younger than 30 in good health and CMV-seronegative.

The V call is TRBV19, the J call TRBJ2-2; D not certain. Looked up from germline, CDR1 is LNHDA and CDR2 is SQIVND (reference sequence). The V and J ends lost 5 bases and 6 bases respectively, with 7 bases between them. The length of the CDR3 is 12 residues. The CDR3 spells CASSPSAGELFF. The CDR3 DNA reads as TGTGCCAGTAGTCCGAGCGCCGGGGAGCTGTTTTTT.

The V call is TRBV7-8, the J call TRBJ2-1, with 7 bases lining up with TRBD2. Trimming removed 5 bases from V and 5 bases from J; junction bases left unmatched: 3. The CDR3 consists of 13 residues. CDR1 is SGHVS and CDR2 is FQNEAQ in the germline V gene. Written as DNA, the CDR3 is TGTGCCAGCAGCCCAAGCGGGGACAATGAGCAGTTCTTC. It yields the protein CASSPSGDNEQFF.

CDR3 region: CAWKSGSSGNTIYF. The DNA for the CDR3 is TGTGCCTGGAAGAGCGGTAGCTCTGGAAACACCATATATTTT. The chain couples TRBV30 to TRBJ1-3; no clear D. Per the germline V gene, CDR1 is GTSNPN and CDR2 is SVGIG (reference sequence). V lost 4 bases, J lost 0 bases, and 10 bases lay in between. The CDR3 runs to 14 residues.

This chain uses TRBV27 with TRBJ2-7; 10 bases align to TRBD1. CDR1 MNHEY and CDR2 SMNVEV come from the germline V gene (reference sequence). V lost 4 bases, J lost 3 bases, and 3 bases stayed unmatched. The CDR3 is 14 amino acids. In nucleotides, the CDR3 is TGTGCCAGCAGTTGGGGACAGGGGAACTACGAGCAGTACTTC. Its protein product is CASSWGQGNYEQYF.

This clone occurred a few times. This sequence joins TRBV28 and TRBJ2-1; 9 bases map to TRBD2. CDR3 length: 16 residues. Germline V lookup: CDR1 MDHEN, CDR2 SYDVKM. J lost 3 bases, V lost 5 bases, and 8 bases had no gene match. In DNA form, the CDR3 reads TGTGCCAGCAGTCCGAATAGCGGGAGCGGCTACAATGAGCAGTTCTTC. Translation: CASSPNSGSGYNEQFF.

Here the CDR3 reads CSVESRSSYEQYF. DNA of the CDR3: TGCAGCGTTGAATCCAGATCCTCCTACGAGCAGTACTTC. The chain recombines TRBV29-1 with TRBJ2-7; D is uncertain. Looked up from germline, CDR1 is SQVTM and CDR2 is ANQGSEA. This CDR3 has 13 amino acids. V was shortened by 2 bases and J by 0 bases, with 8 bases between the two germline ends.

CDR3 sequence reads: CASIRTGLAGESGANVLTF. CDR3 sequence (DNA): TGTGCCAGTATCAGAACCGGACTAGCTGGTGAGTCTGGGGCCAACGTCCTGACTTTC. This chain uses TRBV19 with TRBJ2-6; 8 bases map to TRBD2. Germline trimming cut 7 bases from V and 1 base from J; bases unmatched to any gene: 15. CDR1 LNHDA and CDR2 SQIVND come from the germline V gene (reference sequence). The CDR3 contains 19 residues.

The V gene is TRBV5-1, the J gene TRBJ2-5; the D gene is possibly TRBD2 (6 bases). CDR1 and CDR2 from the germline V gene are SGHRS and YFSETQ. This CDR3 is 15 amino acids long. V was clipped by 4 bases and J by 1 base, with 14 bases between them. CDR3 sequence: CASSLYSGSQETQYF. CDR3 DNA: TGCGCCAGCAGCCTATATAGCGGAAGCCAAGAGACCCAGTACTTC.

This clone was seen just once. The J gene is TRBJ1-2, the V gene TRBV28; weak D call: TRBD1 (6 bases). CDR1 MDHEN and CDR2 SYDVKM come from the germline V gene. V was cut by 6 bases and J by 4 bases, with 18 bases left in between. The CDR3 has 15 amino acids. The CDR3 protein is CASRPTGTFGYGYTF. The CDR3 region has the DNA TGTGCCAGCAGGCCAACCGGGACATTTGGCTATGGCTACACCTTC.

This clone was seen only once. This chain joins TRBV5-1 and TRBJ2-5; no clear D. Trimming stripped 2 bases from V and 6 bases from J, with 14 bases between. The CDR3 extends over 14 amino acids. The germline CDR1 and CDR2 sequences are SGHRS and YFSETQ. DNA of the CDR3: TGCGCCAGCAGCTTTGCCGTGTCTATGCAGACCCAGTACTTC. Translated: CASSFAVSMQTQYF.

The J gene is TRBJ2-2, the V gene TRBV29-1; 8 bases map to TRBD1. Germline values: CDR1 SQVTM, CDR2 ANQGSEA. The CDR3 runs to 14 residues. Unmatched junction bases numbered 10, after V lost 4 bases and J lost 9 bases. CDR3 loop: CSVGATGGARELFF. CDR3 bases: TGCAGCGTTGGGGCCACAGGGGGAGCGCGGGAGCTGTTTTTT.

The chain recombines TRBV27 with TRBJ2-2, with TRBD2 matching over 9 bases. Germline V gives CDR1 MNHEY, CDR2 SMNVEV (reference sequence). Germline trimming cut 6 bases from V and 5 bases from J; bases unmatched to any gene: 7. The CDR3 loop spans 15 amino acids. The CDR3 loop is CASSVAGARTGELFF. The CDR3 DNA follows: TGTGCCAGCAGCGTAGCGGGGGCAAGGACCGGGGAGCTGTTTTTT.

The CDR3 is CASIGGRGYEQYF. The CDR3 DNA reads as TGTGCCAGCATTGGGGGGAGGGGCTACGAGCAGTACTTC. V usage is TRBV28 and J usage is TRBJ2-7; 7 nucleotides line up with TRBD2. The junction had 6 bases not matched to a gene; V was cut back by 7 bases and J by 3 bases. This CDR3 comprises 13 residues. CDR1 MDHEN and CDR2 SYDVKM come from the germline V gene.

This chain joins TRBV13 and TRBJ2-7; D is unclear. The CDR3 spans 14 residues. Trimming removed 6 bases at V and 2 bases at J, with 14 bases between. Germline V gene data show CDR1 as PRHDT and CDR2 as FYEKMQ (reference sequence). The DNA of the CDR3 is TGTGCCAGCAGAGCTCCTATAACCCCCTACGAGCAGTACTTC. Translating it yields CASRAPITPYEQYF.

The chain combines TRBV4-1 with TRBJ2-1; 8 bases align to TRBD2. Germline V gene data show CDR1 as MGHRA and CDR2 as YSYEKL. The CDR3 spans 18 residues. J gave up 5 bases and V 1 base, and 13 bases lay outside the gene matches. The CDR3 region has the DNA TGCGCCAGCAGCCAAGGGCGAGATCGACTAGCGCAGGACAATGAGCAGTTCTTC. Encoded protein: CASSQGRDRLAQDNEQFF.

V usage is TRBV5-1 and J usage is TRBJ2-7; the D gene is possibly TRBD1 (5 bases). CDR1 is SGHRS, CDR2 YFSETQ, per germline. The germline V and J ends were trimmed by 0 bases and 6 bases, with 10 bases remaining between them. CDR3 length equals 13 residues. The DNA for the CDR3 is TGCGCCAGCAGCTTGGGACAGAGCATCGAGCAGTACTTC. Translation: CASSLGQSIEQYF. The complete variable domain, with remaining parts taken from reference TRBV5-1 and TRBJ2-7, reads KAGVTQTPRYLIKTRGQQVTLSCSPISGHRSVSWYQQTPGQGLQFLFEYFSETQRNKGNFPGRFSGRQFSNSRSEMNVSTLELGDSALYLCASSLGQSIEQYFGPGTRLTVT.

This chain uses TRBV18 with TRBJ2-7; TRBD2 matches at 9 bases. This CDR3 contains 16 residues. V was pared by 3 bases and J by 4 bases, with 10 bases of the junction left unmatched. Germline V gives CDR1 KGHSH, CDR2 LQKENI. CDR3 sequence (DNA): TGTGCCAGCTCACCGACTCAAGTGGGACTAGCTTACGAGCAGTACTTC. Its protein is CASSPTQVGLAYEQYF.

The J gene is TRBJ2-1, the V gene TRBV7-2, with 8 bases identical to TRBD2. Trimming at V came to 7 bases and at J to 7 bases, leaving 15 bases not matched to a gene. CDR3 length: 16 amino acids. CDR1 and CDR2 (germline): SGHTA, FQGNSA. The CDR3 bases are TGTGCCAGCACCGCAAGACGGGAGGGCCGCGGGAATGAGCAGTTCTTC. Its protein is CASTARREGRGNEQFF. Using reference TRBV7-2 and TRBJ2-1 for the parts outside the CDR3, the full variable domain is GAGVSQSPSNKVTEKGKDVELRCDPISGHTALYWYRQSLGQGLEFLIYFQGNSAPDKSGLPSDRFSAERTGGSVSTLTIQRTQQEDSAVYLCASTARREGRGNEQFFGPGTRLTVL.

The CDR3 protein is CASSHRGRSRDTQYF. The CDR3 DNA sequence: TGTGCCAGCAGCCATCGCGGGAGGAGTAGAGATACGCAGTATTTT. This sequence joins TRBV11-3 and TRBJ2-3, with TRBD2 matching 8 bases. CDR3 length equals 15 residues. Looked up from germline, CDR1 is SGHNT and CDR2 is YENEEA. V trimming: 5 bases; J trimming: 5 bases; junction bases outside the gene matches: 9.

This sequence joins TRBV29-1 and TRBJ2-1, with D possibly being TRBD1 (6 bases). CDR1 and CDR2 from the germline V gene are SQVTM and ANQGSEA. V was trimmed by 3 bases and J by 9 bases, leaving 21 bases between them. The CDR3 consists of 15 residues. The CDR3 bases are TGCAGCGTTGAGACCACAGGGTCCTGGTCGGGTGAGCAGTTCTTC. As protein: CSVETTGSWSGEQFF.

The V and J genes are TRBV27 and TRBJ2-7; perhaps TRBD2 as D (5 bases). The length of the CDR3 is 16 residues. CDR1 and CDR2 from the germline V gene are MNHEY and SMNVEV (reference sequence). Trimming stripped 3 bases from V and 3 bases from J, with 18 bases between. CDR3 protein: CASSFSGGVVIYEQYF. In DNA, the CDR3 is TGTGCCAGCAGTTTCAGCGGCGGCGTCGTCATCTACGAGCAGTACTTC.

The chain combines TRBV19 with TRBJ1-5; 7 positions match TRBD1. The CDR3 has 17 amino acids. The germline V gene has CDR1 LNHDA and CDR2 SQIVND (reference sequence). V shed 7 bases, J shed 1 base, and the junction held 13 bases outside the gene matches. The CDR3 DNA sequence: TGTGCCAGTACGGAGGCAGGGGGACTAGGGAGCAATCAGCCCCAGCATTTT. It codes for CASTEAGGLGSNQPQHF.

This clone was observed a handful of times. This chain uses TRBV2 with TRBJ2-7, with a possible D match to TRBD1 (6 bases). Germline V gene lookup returns CDR1 SNHLY and CDR2 FYNNEI. CDR3 length equals 15 residues. Between the trimmed V and J ends, which lost 6 bases and 2 bases, there was a span of 17 bases. CDR3 DNA sequence: TGTGCCAGCAGCGGACAGCTCGTCCTTACCTACGAGCAGTACTTC. Protein: CASSGQLVLTYEQYF.

The rearrangement joins TRBV28 to TRBJ2-7, with D perhaps matching TRBD1 (6 bases). This CDR3 region has 13 residues. The germline V gene has CDR1 MDHEN and CDR2 SYDVKM. Trimming pared 10 bases from V and 4 bases from J, leaving 17 bases between. The CDR3: CAIRSGGRYEQYF. The DNA of the CDR3 is TGTGCCATCCGGTCTGGGGGCCGATACGAGCAGTACTTC.

Comments on this clone: Relative to the germline gene, one junction end is altered; a read error may explain this. This rearrangement joins TRBV15 to TRBJ2-5; 8 bases are a match to TRBD1. This CDR3 comprises 15 residues. The germline CDR1 and CDR2 sequences are LNHNV and YYDKDF (reference sequence). In DNA form, the CDR3 reads TGTGCCATCAGCAGACTGGACAGGGCCGGGAAGACCCAGTACTTC. Residues: CAISRLDRAGKTQYF.

V and J are TRBV28 and TRBJ1-1, with D possibly matching TRBD1 (5 bases). CDR3 length: 15 residues. V was clipped by 6 bases and J by 10 bases, with 24 bases between them. The germline V gene encodes CDR1 MDHEN and CDR2 SYDVKM. CDR3 sequence (DNA): TGTGCCAGCAGGAACTGGGGCAGGGTGCCCGTCGTAGCTTTCTTT. This codes for CASRNWGRVPVVAFF.

The V gene is TRBV4-1, the J gene TRBJ1-3; D not resolved. The V end lost 6 bases, the J end lost 0 bases, and 18 bases lay between the germline ends. Germline loops: CDR1 MGHRA, CDR2 YSYEKL. The CDR3 consists of 17 residues. The CDR3 DNA follows: TGCGCCAGCAGACCCCTCCCCACCGCGAGCTCTGGAAACACCATATATTTT. As protein: CASRPLPTASSGNTIYF.

This chain links TRBV2 with TRBJ1-1; D unresolved. Per the germline V gene, CDR1 is SNHLY and CDR2 is FYNNEI. CDR3 length: 14 residues. The V and J ends lost 2 bases and 1 base respectively, with 8 bases between them. The CDR3 spells CASSETGENTEAFF. The DNA of the CDR3 is TGTGCCAGCAGTGAAACCGGGGAGAACACTGAAGCTTTCTTT.

The chain carries TRBV6-5 and TRBJ2-3; a possible D gene is TRBD2 (5 bases). Trimming left V 1 base short and J 2 bases short, with 10 bases between. CDR1 is MNHEY, CDR2 SVGAGI, per germline. CDR3 length: 15 residues. CDR3: CASSYFSGNTDTQYF. CDR3 sequence (DNA): TGTGCCAGCAGTTACTTCAGCGGCAACACAGATACGCAGTATTTT.

In its sample, this clone was seen a few times. The gene calls are TRBV19 and TRBJ1-5, with a weak D call TRBD1 (5 bases). CDR1 and CDR2 from the germline V gene are LNHDA and SQIVND (reference sequence). The CDR3 runs to 14 residues. V was shortened by 6 bases and J by 7 bases, with 16 bases between the two germline ends. The CDR3 sequence: CASSQGHAVQPQHF. The CDR3 nucleotides are TGTGCCAGTAGCCAGGGCCACGCGGTCCAGCCCCAGCATTTT.

Comment on this clone: One end of the junction varies from germline; a read error may be responsible. The chain combines TRBV7-9 with TRBJ1-1; TRBD1 agrees at 8 bases. This CDR3 spans 15 amino acids. Germline CDR1 reads SEHNR; CDR2 reads FQNEAQ (reference sequence). The CDR3 is CSSSMPGTGNTEAFF. The CDR3, as DNA: TGTTCCAGCAGCATGCCCGGGACAGGGAACACTGAAGCTTTCTTT. Full variable domain (outside the CDR3, taken from reference TRBV7-9 and TRBJ1-1): DTGVSQNPRHKITKRGQNVTFRCDPISEHNRLYWYRQTLGQGPEFLTYFQNEAQLEKSRLLSDRFSAERPKGSFSTLEIQRTEQGDSAMYLCSSSMPGTGNTEAFFGQGTRLTVV.

The genes are TRBV5-4 and TRBJ2-2; 12 nucleotides agree with TRBD2. The V gene's germline CDR1 is SGHNT and CDR2 YYREEE (reference sequence). V was clipped by 5 bases and J by 6 bases; unmatched bases: 8. The CDR3 covers 16 residues. The CDR3 loop reads CASSFGLAGTPGELFF. The DNA for the CDR3 is TGTGCCAGCAGTTTCGGACTAGCGGGGACCCCCGGGGAGCTGTTTTTT.